Below are 2 T cell receptor beta chains sequenced from a single sample in a study of spatial heterogeneity in lung cancer. Indicated time point: sample taken at primary tumor resection. Study-level results: Expanded intratumoral alpha and beta TCR counts tracked tumor mutation counts.

These receptors have no identified antigens. From the 5' RACE reads, TCRdb called clonotypes with MiXCR, one entry per CDR3 protein. This table holds some 9,800 distinct CDR3 sequences, approximately 50% found once. Source: lung tumor tissue, taken at surgery. Every receptor here comes from a female donor with early-stage non-small cell lung cancer.

Points on this clonotype: This beta chain lies outside the target of a library built for alpha chains; its clone size means little. The chain couples TRBV3-1 to TRBJ1-3, with 9 bases aligning to TRBD1. The V gene end was trimmed by 2 bases and the J gene end by 9 bases; junction bases not matched to a gene: 14. This CDR3 has 17 residues. CDR1 is LGHDT, CDR2 YNNKEL, per germline (reference sequence). CDR3 in DNA: TGTGCCAGCAGCCAACCCACGACAGGGGGTTTGGGGAGCACCATATATTTT. Translating gives CASSQPTTGGLGSTIYF.

By share of the sample, this clonotype is medium-sized. The size of this beta chain means little, since it is a stray read in a library made for alpha chains. J is TRBJ2-3 and V is TRBV20-1, with D perhaps matching TRBD1 or TRBD2 (5 bases each). This CDR3 is 15 amino acids long. V lost 5 bases to trimming and J lost 5 bases, with 20 bases between them. Per germline, CDR1 DFQATT and CDR2 SNEGSKA (reference sequence). In DNA, the CDR3 is TGCAGTGCTCAGACCCTAACTCGAGGGGAAGATACGCAGTATTTT. Translated: CSAQTLTRGEDTQYF.